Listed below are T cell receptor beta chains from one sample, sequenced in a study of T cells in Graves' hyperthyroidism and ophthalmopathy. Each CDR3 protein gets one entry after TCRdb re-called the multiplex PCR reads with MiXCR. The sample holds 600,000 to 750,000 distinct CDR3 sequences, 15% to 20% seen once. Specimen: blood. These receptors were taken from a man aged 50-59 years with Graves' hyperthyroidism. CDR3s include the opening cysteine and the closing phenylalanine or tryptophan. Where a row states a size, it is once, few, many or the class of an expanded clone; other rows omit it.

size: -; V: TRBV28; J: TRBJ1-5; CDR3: CASSKGNQPQHF
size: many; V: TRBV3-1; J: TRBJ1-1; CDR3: CASSPAANTEAFF
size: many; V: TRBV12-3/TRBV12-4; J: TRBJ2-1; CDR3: CASSLWEEQFF
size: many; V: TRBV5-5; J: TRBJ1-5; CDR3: CASSVQGNQPQHF
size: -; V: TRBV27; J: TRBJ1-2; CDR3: CASSSRSDLDEYGYTF
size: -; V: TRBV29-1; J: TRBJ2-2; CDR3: CSTGTSGSHGELFF
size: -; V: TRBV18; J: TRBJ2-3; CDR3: CASSLVDYHTDTQYF
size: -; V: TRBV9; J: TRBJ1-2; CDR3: CASSAQGPGWGYTF
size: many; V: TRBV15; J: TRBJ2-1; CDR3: CATSREPGLARSEQFF
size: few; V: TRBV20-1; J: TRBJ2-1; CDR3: CSARDLFGPYNEQFF
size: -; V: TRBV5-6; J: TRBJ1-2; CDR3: CASSLTRNGYTF
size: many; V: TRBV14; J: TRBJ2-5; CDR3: CASSQVLNWTQYF
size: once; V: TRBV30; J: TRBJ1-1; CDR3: CARESERANTEAFF
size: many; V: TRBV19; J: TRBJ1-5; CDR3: CASSIDRAVSLPQHF
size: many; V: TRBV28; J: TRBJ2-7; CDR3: CTSRPTSGRRNEQYF
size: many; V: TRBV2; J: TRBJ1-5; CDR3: CASSLDFSNQPQHF
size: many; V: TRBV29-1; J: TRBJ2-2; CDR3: CSVPLQGNGFGELFF
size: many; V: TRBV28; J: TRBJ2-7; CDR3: CASSLSGGRSYEQYF
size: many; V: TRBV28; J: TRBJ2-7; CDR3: CASSKARLAGGLYEQYF
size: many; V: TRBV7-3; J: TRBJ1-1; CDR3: CASSRQPNTEAFF
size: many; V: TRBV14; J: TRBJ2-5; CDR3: CASAGYQETQYF
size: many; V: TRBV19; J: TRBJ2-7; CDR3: CASSFLGGQAEQYF
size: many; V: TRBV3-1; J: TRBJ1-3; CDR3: CASSSYDANGHTIYF
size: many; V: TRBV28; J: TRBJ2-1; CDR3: CASSPPEGQGNNEQFF
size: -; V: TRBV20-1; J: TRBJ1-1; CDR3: CSARATGNTEAFF
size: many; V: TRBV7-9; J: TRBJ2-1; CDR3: CASSYATSSYNEQFF
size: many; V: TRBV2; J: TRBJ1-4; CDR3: CASTSDGVSKKLFF
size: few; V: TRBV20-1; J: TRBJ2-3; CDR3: CSARDQQASGRRDTQYF
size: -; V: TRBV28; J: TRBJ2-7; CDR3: CASSGRPSYEQYF
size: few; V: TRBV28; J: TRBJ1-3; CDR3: CASSLLVSSGNTIYF
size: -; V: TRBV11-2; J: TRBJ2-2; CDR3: CASSLDTGTGELFF
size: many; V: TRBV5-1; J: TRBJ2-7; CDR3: CASSLPHTGTYEQYF
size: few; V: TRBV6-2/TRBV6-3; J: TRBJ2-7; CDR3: CASIQAQLADYEQYF
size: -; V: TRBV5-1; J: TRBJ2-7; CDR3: CASSSGGDRAGEQYF
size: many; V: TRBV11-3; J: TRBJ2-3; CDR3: CASSQQAGADTQYF
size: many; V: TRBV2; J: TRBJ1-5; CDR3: CASRQGVGNQPQHF
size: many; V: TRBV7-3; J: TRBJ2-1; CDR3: CASSPGGRGNEQFF
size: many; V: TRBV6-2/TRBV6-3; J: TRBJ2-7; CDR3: CASSPTGITYGQYF
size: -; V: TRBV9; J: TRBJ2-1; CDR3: CASSAPTGGGRGYYNEQFF
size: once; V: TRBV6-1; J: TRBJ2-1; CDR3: CASRDLGSGSWNEQFF
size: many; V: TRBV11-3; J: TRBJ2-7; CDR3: CASSLSDRAGEQYF
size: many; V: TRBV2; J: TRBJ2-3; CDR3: CASSDPRVTTDTQYF
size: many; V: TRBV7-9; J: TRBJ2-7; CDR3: CASSLALHEQYF
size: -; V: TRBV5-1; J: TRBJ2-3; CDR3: CASSPGTGERTDTQYF
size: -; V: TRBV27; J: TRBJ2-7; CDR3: CAKTRRLAAFYEQYF
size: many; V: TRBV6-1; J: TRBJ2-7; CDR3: CASGSFAGHDYEQYF
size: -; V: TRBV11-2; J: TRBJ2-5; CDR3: CASSLDIGRGTQYF
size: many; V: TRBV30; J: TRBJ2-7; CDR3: CAWSSGLAVLYEQYF
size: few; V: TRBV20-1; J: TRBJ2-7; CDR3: CSARKIEIYEQYF
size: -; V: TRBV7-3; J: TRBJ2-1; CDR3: CASSLSLDNEQFF